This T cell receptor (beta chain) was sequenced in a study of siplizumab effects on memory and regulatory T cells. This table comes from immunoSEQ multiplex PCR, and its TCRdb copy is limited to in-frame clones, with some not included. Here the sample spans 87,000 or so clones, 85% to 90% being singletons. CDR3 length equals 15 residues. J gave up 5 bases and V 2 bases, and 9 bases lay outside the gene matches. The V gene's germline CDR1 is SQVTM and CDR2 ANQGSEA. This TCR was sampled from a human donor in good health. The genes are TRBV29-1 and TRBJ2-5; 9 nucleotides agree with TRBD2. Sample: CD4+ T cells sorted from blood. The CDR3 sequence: CSVERVAGAGETQYF. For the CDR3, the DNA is TGCAGCGTTGAAAGGGTAGCGGGAGCGGGGGAGACCCAGTACTTC.